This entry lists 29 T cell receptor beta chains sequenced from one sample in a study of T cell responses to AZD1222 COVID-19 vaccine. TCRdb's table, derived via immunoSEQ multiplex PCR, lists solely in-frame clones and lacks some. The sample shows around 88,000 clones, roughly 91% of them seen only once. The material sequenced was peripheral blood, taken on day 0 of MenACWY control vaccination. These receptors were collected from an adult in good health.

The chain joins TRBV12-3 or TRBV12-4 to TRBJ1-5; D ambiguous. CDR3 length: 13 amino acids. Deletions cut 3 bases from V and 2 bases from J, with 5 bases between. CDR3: CASSFGGNQPQHF. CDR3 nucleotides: TGTGCCAGCAGTTTTGGTGGCAATCAGCCCCAGCATTTT.

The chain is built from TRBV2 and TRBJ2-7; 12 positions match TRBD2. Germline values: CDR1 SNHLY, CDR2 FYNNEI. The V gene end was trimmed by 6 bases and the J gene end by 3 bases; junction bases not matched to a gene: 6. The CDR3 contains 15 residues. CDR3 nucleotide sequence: TGTGCCAGCAGAGGAGGACTAGCGGGAAGCTACGAGCAGTACTTC. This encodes CASRGGLAGSYEQYF.

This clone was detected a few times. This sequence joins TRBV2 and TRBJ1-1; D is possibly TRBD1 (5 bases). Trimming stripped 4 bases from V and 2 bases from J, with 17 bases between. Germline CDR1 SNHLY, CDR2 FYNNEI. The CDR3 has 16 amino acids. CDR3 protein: CASSGGRGRGNTEAFF. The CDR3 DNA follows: TGTGCCAGCAGTGGCGGTAGGGGACGGGGAAACACTGAAGCTTTCTTT.

CDR3 nucleotide sequence: TGTGCCAGCAGCTTTGAGGGGTCGCACAATGAGCAGTTCTTC. This gives the protein CASSFEGSHNEQFF. V usage is TRBV7-2 and J usage is TRBJ2-1; D assignment may be TRBD1 or TRBD2 (5 bases each). Germline CDR1 is SGHTA and CDR2 is FQGNSA. Trimming shortened V by 3 bases and J by 5 bases, and 11 bases separated the two germline ends. The CDR3 loop spans 14 amino acids.

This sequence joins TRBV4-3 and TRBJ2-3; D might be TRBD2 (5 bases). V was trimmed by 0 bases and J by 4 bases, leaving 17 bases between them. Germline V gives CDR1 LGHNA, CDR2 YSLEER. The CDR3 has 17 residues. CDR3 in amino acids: CASSQDLAWLAPDTQYF. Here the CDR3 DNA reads TGCGCCAGCAGCCAAGATCTAGCATGGCTAGCTCCAGATACGCAGTATTTT.

The CDR3 DNA sequence: TGTGCCAGCAGCGAAACAGGAGGGAACACTGAAGCTTTCTTT. Amino acids: CASSETGGNTEAFF. The chain employs TRBV7-3 and TRBJ1-1, with D perhaps matching TRBD1 (5 bases). Germline V gene data show CDR1 as SGHTA and CDR2 as FQGTGA. The CDR3 consists of 14 residues. Between the trimmed V and J ends, which lost 5 bases and 1 base, there was a span of 11 bases. The variable domain in full, with the rest retrieved from reference TRBV7-3 and TRBJ1-1, is GAGVSQTPSNKVTEKGKYVELRCDPISGHTALYWYRQSLGQGPEFLIYFQGTGAADDSGLPNDRFFAVRPEGSVSTLKIQRTERGDSAVYLCASSETGGNTEAFFGQGTRLTVV.

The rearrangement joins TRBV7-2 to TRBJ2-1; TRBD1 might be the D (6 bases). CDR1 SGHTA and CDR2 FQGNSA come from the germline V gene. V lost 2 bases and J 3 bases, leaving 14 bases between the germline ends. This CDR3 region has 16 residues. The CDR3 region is CASSLSRDTNYNEQFF. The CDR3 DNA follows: TGTGCCAGCAGCTTATCACGGGACACCAACTACAATGAGCAGTTCTTC.

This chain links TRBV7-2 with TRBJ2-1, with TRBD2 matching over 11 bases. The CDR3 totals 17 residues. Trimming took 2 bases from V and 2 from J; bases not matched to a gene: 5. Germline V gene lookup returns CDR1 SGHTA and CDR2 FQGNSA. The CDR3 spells CASSLSLAGGTYNEQFF. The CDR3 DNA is TGTGCCAGCAGCTTATCGCTAGCGGGGGGAACCTACAATGAGCAGTTCTTC.

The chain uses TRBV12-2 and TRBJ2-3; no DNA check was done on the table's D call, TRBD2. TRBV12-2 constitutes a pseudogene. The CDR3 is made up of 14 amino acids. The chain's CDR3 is CASRYSVITDTQYF. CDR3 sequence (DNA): TGTGCAAGTCGCTACTCGGTAATTACAGATACGCAGTATTTT.

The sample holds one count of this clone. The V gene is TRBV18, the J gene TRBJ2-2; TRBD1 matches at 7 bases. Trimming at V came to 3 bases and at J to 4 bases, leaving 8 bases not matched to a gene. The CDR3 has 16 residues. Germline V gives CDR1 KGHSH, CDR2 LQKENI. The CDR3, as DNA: TGTGCCAGCTCACCCGGACAGGCGCGGGTCACCGGGGAGCTGTTTTTT. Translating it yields CASSPGQARVTGELFF. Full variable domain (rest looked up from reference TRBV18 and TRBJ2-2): NAGVMQNPRHLVRRRGQEARLRCSPMKGHSHVYWYRQLPEEGLKFMVYLQKENIIDESGMPKERFSAEFPKEGPSILRIQQVVRGDSAAYFCASSPGQARVTGELFFGEGSRLTVL.

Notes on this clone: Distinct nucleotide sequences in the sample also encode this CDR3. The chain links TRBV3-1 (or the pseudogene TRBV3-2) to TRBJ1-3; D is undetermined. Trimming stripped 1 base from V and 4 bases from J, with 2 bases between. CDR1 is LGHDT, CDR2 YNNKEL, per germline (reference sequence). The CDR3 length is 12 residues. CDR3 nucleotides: TGTGCCAGCAGCCAAGTGGGAAACACCATATATTTT. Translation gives CASSQVGNTIYF.

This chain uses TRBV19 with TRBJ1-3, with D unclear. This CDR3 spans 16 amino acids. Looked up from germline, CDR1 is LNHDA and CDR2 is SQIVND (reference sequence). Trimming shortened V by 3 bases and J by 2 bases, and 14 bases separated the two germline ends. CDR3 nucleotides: TGTGCCAGTAGTATCACCCTGAACACACCTGGAAACACCATATATTTT. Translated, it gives CASSITLNTPGNTIYF.

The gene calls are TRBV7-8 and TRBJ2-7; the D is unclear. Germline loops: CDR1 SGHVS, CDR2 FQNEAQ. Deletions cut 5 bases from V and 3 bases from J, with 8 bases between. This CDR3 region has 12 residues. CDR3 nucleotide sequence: TGTGCCAGCAGCCCTAACTTCTACGAGCAGTACTTC. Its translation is CASSPNFYEQYF.

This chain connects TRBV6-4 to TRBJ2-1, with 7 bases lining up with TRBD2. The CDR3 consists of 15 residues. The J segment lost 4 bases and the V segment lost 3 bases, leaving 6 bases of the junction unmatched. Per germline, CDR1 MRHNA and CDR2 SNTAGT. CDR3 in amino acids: CASSEVGLGYNEQFF. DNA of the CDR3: TGTGCCAGCAGTGAAGTAGGACTAGGATACAATGAGCAGTTCTTC.

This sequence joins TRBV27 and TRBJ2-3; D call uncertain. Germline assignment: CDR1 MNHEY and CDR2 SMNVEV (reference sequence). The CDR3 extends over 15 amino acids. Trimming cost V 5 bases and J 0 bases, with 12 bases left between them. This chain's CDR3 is CASSPDMSSTDTQYF. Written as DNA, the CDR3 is TGTGCCAGCAGTCCAGACATGTCTAGCACAGATACGCAGTATTTT.

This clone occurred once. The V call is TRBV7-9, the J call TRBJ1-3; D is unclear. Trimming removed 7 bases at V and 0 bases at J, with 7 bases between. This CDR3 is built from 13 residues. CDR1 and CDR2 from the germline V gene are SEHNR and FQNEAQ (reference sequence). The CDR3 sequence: CASTISSGNTIYF. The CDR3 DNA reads TGTGCCAGCACCATATCCTCTGGAAACACCATATATTTT.

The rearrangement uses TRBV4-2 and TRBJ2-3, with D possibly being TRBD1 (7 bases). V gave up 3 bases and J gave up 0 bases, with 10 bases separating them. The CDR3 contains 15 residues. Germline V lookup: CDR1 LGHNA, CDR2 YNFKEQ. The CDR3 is CASSQRDSSTDTQYF. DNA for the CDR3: TGTGCCAGCAGCCAGCGGGACAGCAGCACAGATACGCAGTATTTT.

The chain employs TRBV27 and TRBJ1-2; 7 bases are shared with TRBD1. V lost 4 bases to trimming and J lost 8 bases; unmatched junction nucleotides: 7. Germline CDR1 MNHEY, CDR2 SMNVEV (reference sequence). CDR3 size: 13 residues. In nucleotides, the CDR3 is TGTGCCAGCAGTTCCCAGGGGGGTAGAGGCTACACCTTC. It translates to CASSSQGGRGYTF.

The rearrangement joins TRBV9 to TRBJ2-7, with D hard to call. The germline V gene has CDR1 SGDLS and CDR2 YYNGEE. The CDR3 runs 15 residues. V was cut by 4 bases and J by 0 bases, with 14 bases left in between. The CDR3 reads CASSTYPTASYEQYF. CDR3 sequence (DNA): TGTGCCAGCAGCACTTACCCGACTGCCTCCTACGAGCAGTACTTC.

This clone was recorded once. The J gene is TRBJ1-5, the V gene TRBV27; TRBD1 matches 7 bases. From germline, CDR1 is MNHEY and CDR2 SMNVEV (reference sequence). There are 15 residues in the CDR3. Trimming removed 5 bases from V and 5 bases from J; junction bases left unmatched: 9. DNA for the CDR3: TGTGCCAGCAGTCCCGACAGGGTTATTCATCAGCCCCAGCATTTT. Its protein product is CASSPDRVIHQPQHF.

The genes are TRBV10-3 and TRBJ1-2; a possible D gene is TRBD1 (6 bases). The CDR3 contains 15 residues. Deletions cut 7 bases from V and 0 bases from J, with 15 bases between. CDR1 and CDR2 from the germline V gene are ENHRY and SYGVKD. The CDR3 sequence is CAITQVDRANYGYTF. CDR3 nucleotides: TGTGCCATCACCCAAGTGGACAGAGCTAACTATGGCTACACCTTC.

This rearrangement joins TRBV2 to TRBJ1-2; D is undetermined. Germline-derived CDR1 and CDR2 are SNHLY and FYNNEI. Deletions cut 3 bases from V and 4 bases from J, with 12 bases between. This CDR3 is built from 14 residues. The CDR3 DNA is TGTGCCAGCAGTGAGGCCCCATGGGCCTATGGCTACACCTTC. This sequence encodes CASSEAPWAYGYTF.

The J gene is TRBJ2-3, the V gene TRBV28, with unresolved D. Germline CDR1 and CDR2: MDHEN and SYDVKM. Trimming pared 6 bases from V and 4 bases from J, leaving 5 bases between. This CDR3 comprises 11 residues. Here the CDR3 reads CASSTSDTQYF. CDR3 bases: TGTGCCAGCAGCACATCAGATACGCAGTATTTT. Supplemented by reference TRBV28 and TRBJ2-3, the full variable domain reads DVKVTQSSRYLVKRTGEKVFLECVQDMDHENMFWYRQDPGLGLRLIYFSYDVKMKEKGDIPEGYSVSREKKERFSLILESASTNQTSMYLCASSTSDTQYFGPGTRLTVL.

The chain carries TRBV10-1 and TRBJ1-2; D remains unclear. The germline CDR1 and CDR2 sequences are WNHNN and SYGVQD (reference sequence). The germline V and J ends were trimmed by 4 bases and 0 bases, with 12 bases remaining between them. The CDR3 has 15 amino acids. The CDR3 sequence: CASSVDLWANYGYTF. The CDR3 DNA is TGCGCCAGCAGTGTGGACCTTTGGGCTAACTATGGCTACACCTTC.

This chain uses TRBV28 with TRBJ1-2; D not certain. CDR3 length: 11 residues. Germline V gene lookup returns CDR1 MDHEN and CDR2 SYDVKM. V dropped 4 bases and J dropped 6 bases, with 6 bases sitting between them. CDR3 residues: CASSSQDGYTF. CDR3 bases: TGTGCCAGCAGTTCCCAGGATGGCTACACCTTC.

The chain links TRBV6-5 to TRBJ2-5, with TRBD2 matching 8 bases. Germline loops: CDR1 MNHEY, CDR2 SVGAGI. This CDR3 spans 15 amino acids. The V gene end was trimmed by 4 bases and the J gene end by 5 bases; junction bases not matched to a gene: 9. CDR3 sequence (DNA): TGTGCCAGCAGTTCACCAGGACTAGCCAGGGAGACCCAGTACTTC. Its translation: CASSSPGLARETQYF.

CDR3: CASSDPQTYQPQHF. CDR3 in DNA: TGTGCCAGCAGTGACCCACAGACCTATCAGCCCCAGCATTTT. The rearrangement uses TRBV2 and TRBJ1-5; D not resolved. Germline-derived CDR1 and CDR2 are SNHLY and FYNNEI. V was shortened by 3 bases and J by 5 bases, with 11 bases between the two germline ends. CDR3 length equals 14 residues.

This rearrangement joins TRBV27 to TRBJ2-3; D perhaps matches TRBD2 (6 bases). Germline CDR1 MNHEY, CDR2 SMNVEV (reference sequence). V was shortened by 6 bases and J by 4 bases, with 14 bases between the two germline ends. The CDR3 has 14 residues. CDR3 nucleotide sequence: TGTGCCAGCAGCCTAATGGAGGGTGCAGATACGCAGTATTTT. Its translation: CASSLMEGADTQYF.

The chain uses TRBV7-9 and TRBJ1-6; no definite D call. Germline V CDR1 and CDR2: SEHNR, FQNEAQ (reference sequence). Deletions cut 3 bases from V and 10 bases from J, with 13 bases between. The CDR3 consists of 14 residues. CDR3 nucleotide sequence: TGTGCCAGCAGCTTGGCGAGGTTTGGCTCACCCCTCCACTTT. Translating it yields CASSLARFGSPLHF.